The 24 T cell receptor beta chains below all came from one sample that was sequenced in a study of T cell responses to AZD1222 COVID-19 vaccine. Sequencing was performed with immunoSEQ multiplex PCR; in TCRdb, only in-frame clones are kept and a portion is missing. Here the sample spans about 85,000 clones, about 91% being singletons. The sequencing here drew on peripheral blood, taken 28 days after the second AZD1222 dose. These TCRs come from an adult who received the AZD1222 COVID-19 vaccine.

The rearrangement uses TRBV2 and TRBJ1-5; no firm D call. The germline V and J ends were trimmed by 6 bases and 5 bases, with 17 bases remaining between them. From germline, CDR1 is SNHLY and CDR2 FYNNEI. The CDR3 length is 15 residues. CDR3 region: CASSPATVTYQPQHF. In DNA, the CDR3 is TGTGCCAGCAGCCCCGCCACAGTAACCTATCAGCCCCAGCATTTT.

This sequence joins TRBV18 and TRBJ2-7; no clear D. V lost 5 bases and J 6 bases, leaving 11 bases between the germline ends. CDR3 length equals 12 residues. Germline V gene lookup returns CDR1 KGHSH and CDR2 LQKENI. The CDR3 nucleotides are TGTGCCAGCTCAGAAAGGGCTGGCGAGCAGTACTTC. Protein sequence: CASSERAGEQYF.

As concerns this clone: At one end, the junction sequence differs from germline, possibly due to a read error. The rearrangement joins TRBV28 to TRBJ1-2, with D perhaps TRBD1 (6 bases). The CDR3 is 12 residues long. Germline V CDR1 and CDR2: MDHEN, SYDVKM. CDR3 DNA sequence: TGTGCCAGCAGTTTAGACAGGACGTTGGCGTCCTTC. It specifies CASSLDRTLASF.

This chain uses TRBV7-9 with TRBJ1-6, with 10 bases identical to TRBD1. The CDR3 extends over 16 amino acids. Germline trimming cut 1 base from V and 9 bases from J; bases unmatched to any gene: 6. The V gene's germline CDR1 is SEHNR and CDR2 FQNEAQ (reference sequence). Here the CDR3 reads CASSLETGGAGSPLHF. The DNA of the CDR3 is TGTGCCAGCAGCTTAGAGACAGGGGGCGCAGGTTCACCCCTCCACTTT.

The J gene is TRBJ1-6, the V gene TRBV3-1 (or the pseudogene TRBV3-2), with D unclear. The CDR3 length is 14 residues. Trimming shortened V by 3 bases and J by 0 bases, and 3 bases separated the two germline ends. Germline-derived CDR1 and CDR2 are LGHDT and YNNKEL (reference sequence). CDR3 amino acids: CASSQSSYNSPLHF. The CDR3 nucleotides are TGTGCCAGCAGCCAGAGCTCCTATAATTCACCCCTCCACTTT.

The chain carries TRBV5-4 and TRBJ2-1; 9 positions match TRBD1. This CDR3 region has 15 residues. CDR1 and CDR2 (germline): SGHNT, YYREEE (reference sequence). Trimming at V came to 4 bases and at J to 4 bases, leaving 6 bases not matched to a gene. The CDR3 protein is CASSRRDREYNEQFF. In DNA form, the CDR3 reads TGTGCCAGCAGCCGCCGGGACAGGGAATACAATGAGCAGTTCTTC. Combining the CDR3 with reference TRBV5-4 and TRBJ2-1 gives the whole variable domain ETGVTQSPTHLIKTRGQQVTLRCSSQSGHNTVSWYQQALGQGPQFIFQYYREEENGRGNFPPRFSGLQFPNYSSELNVNALELDDSALYLCASSRRDREYNEQFFGPGTRLTVL.

The genes are TRBV6-5 and TRBJ2-1, with TRBD2 matching 13 bases. Germline values: CDR1 MNHEY, CDR2 SVGAGI. Trimming removed 6 bases from V and 3 bases from J; junction bases left unmatched: 2. This CDR3 region has 15 residues. The CDR3 loop reads CASRGLAGSYNEQFF. The CDR3 DNA reads as TGTGCCAGCAGGGGACTAGCGGGGAGCTACAATGAGCAGTTCTTC.

V usage is TRBV6-5 and J usage is TRBJ2-7; D unclear. Germline loops: CDR1 MNHEY, CDR2 SVGAGI. Trimming took off 0 bases at V and 4 bases at J, with 13 bases between the two ends. The CDR3 covers 15 residues. DNA of the CDR3: TGTGCCAGCAGTTACTCGAATTCTGGGGATTACGAGCAGTACTTC. Translating it yields CASSYSNSGDYEQYF.

V usage is TRBV27 and J usage is TRBJ2-7, with 7 bases fitting TRBD1. The V gene end was trimmed by 5 bases and the J gene end by 3 bases; junction bases not matched to a gene: 10. The CDR3 has 15 amino acids. Germline loops: CDR1 MNHEY, CDR2 SMNVEV (reference sequence). CDR3 in amino acids: CASSKNRDRGYEQYF. In DNA, the CDR3 is TGTGCCAGCAGTAAAAACCGGGACAGAGGCTACGAGCAGTACTTC.

The V and J genes are TRBV18 and TRBJ2-1, with TRBD1 identical over 10 bases. Germline values: CDR1 KGHSH, CDR2 LQKENI. CDR3 length: 16 residues. V lost 5 bases and J lost 0; bases outside the gene matches: 4. For the CDR3, the DNA is TGTGCCAGCTCAGCCGGGACAGGGGTCTCCTACAATGAGCAGTTCTTC. Translating gives CASSAGTGVSYNEQFF.

J is TRBJ2-7 and V is TRBV7-9, with TRBD1 matching 9 bases. Trimming took 5 bases from V and 5 from J; bases not matched to a gene: 7. The CDR3 runs to 14 residues. The V gene's germline CDR1 is SEHNR and CDR2 FQNEAQ (reference sequence). The CDR3 DNA follows: TGTGCCAGCAGCCCCGGGACAGGGTTCGACGAGCAGTACTTC. It specifies CASSPGTGFDEQYF.

Written as DNA, the CDR3 is TGTGCCAGCAGCTTAGGAGGCTCACCTGGAGGGTACGAGCAGTACTTC. Its protein product is CASSLGGSPGGYEQYF. This chain links TRBV11-2 with TRBJ2-7, with a possible D match to TRBD2 (6 bases). Trimming pared 1 base from V and 4 bases from J, leaving 17 bases between. The CDR3 has 16 amino acids. CDR1 is SGHAT and CDR2 is FQNNGV in the germline V gene.

The V gene is TRBV19, the J gene TRBJ1-2, with D perhaps TRBD1 (6 bases). Trimming removed 5 bases at V and 8 bases at J, with 18 bases between. The V gene's germline CDR1 is LNHDA and CDR2 SQIVND (reference sequence). This CDR3 is built from 14 residues. CDR3 sequence: CASSDRKSLDGYTF. CDR3 DNA: TGTGCCAGTAGTGACAGGAAGAGTTTGGACGGCTACACCTTC.

The chain links TRBV6-5 to TRBJ2-1; D might be TRBD2 (6 bases). Trimming removed 1 base from V and 9 bases from J, with 16 bases in between. The germline V gene encodes CDR1 MNHEY and CDR2 SVGAGI. The CDR3 runs to 15 residues. The CDR3 DNA reads as TGTGCCAGCAGTTACTTCCCCGGGAGCCAAGGTGAGCAGTTCTTC. Residues: CASSYFPGSQGEQFF.

This chain uses TRBV7-3 with TRBJ2-2; D is undetermined. The CDR3 has 14 residues. Trimming stripped 0 bases from V and 4 bases from J, with 6 bases between. Per the germline V gene, CDR1 is SGHTA and CDR2 is FQGTGA. The CDR3 protein is CASSLTKGTGELFF. CDR3 DNA sequence: TGTGCCAGCAGCTTAACGAAGGGCACCGGGGAGCTGTTTTTT.

This clone was found once. This chain joins TRBV5-8 and TRBJ1-5; perhaps TRBD1 as D (5 bases). V was pared by 4 bases and J by 6 bases, with 17 bases between. Germline lookup yields CDR1 SGHTS and CDR2 YDEGEE. The CDR3 has 15 residues. CDR3 amino acids: CASSPTGVGSQPQHF. The CDR3 DNA reads TGTGCCAGCAGCCCCACGGGGGTTGGATCTCAGCCCCAGCATTTT.

The J gene is TRBJ2-3, the V gene TRBV5-1, with D perhaps matching TRBD1 (6 bases). From germline, CDR1 is SGHRS and CDR2 YFSETQ. The CDR3 totals 14 residues. V gave up 3 bases and J gave up 2 bases, with 10 bases separating them. Here the CDR3 DNA reads TGCGCCAGCAGCTACCGGGACAACACAGATACGCAGTATTTT. Translated, it gives CASSYRDNTDTQYF.

This chain connects TRBV7-3 to TRBJ1-4; no reliable D call. This CDR3 has 16 residues. Trimming pared 0 bases from V and 7 bases from J, leaving 15 bases between. Germline CDR1 SGHTA, CDR2 FQGTGA. CDR3 residues: CASSLTLWGPGEKLFF. DNA of the CDR3: TGTGCCAGCAGCTTAACTCTGTGGGGTCCGGGTGAAAAACTGTTTTTT. Full variable domain (rest looked up from reference TRBV7-3 and TRBJ1-4): GAGVSQTPSNKVTEKGKYVELRCDPISGHTALYWYRQSLGQGPEFLIYFQGTGAADDSGLPNDRFFAVRPEGSVSTLKIQRTERGDSAVYLCASSLTLWGPGEKLFFGSGTQLSVL.

In this sample, this clone turned up once. V gene TRBV18 combines with J gene TRBJ2-7, with TRBD1 identical over 7 bases. V shed 5 bases and J 3 bases; nucleotides not matched to a gene: 4. The CDR3 has 13 amino acids. Germline V gene sequence: CDR1 KGHSH, CDR2 LQKENI. CDR3 sequence (DNA): TGTGCCAGCTCATTGGACAGGATCTACGAGCAGTACTTC. As protein: CASSLDRIYEQYF.

This sequence joins TRBV9 and TRBJ1-1, with D maybe TRBD1 (5 bases). Between the trimmed V and J ends, which lost 0 bases and 4 bases, there was a span of 13 bases. The CDR3 spans 15 residues. Germline loops: CDR1 SGDLS, CDR2 YYNGEE. The CDR3 coding sequence is TGTGCCAGCAGCGTAGATGGGGCGCCGGGCACTGAAGCTTTCTTT. Translation gives CASSVDGAPGTEAFF. The full variable domain, completed using reference TRBV9 and TRBJ1-1, is DSGVTQTPKHLITATGQRVTLRCSPRSGDLSVYWYQQSLDQGLQFLIQYYNGEERAKGNILERFSAQQFPDLHSELNLSSLELGDSALYFCASSVDGAPGTEAFFGQGTRLTVV.

This sequence joins TRBV7-8 and TRBJ2-3, with D tentatively TRBD2 (5 bases). Trimming removed 2 bases from V and 2 bases from J, with 11 bases in between. In germline, CDR1 is SGHVS, CDR2 FQNEAQ. The CDR3 has 15 residues. CDR3 nucleotides: TGTGCCAGCAGCTTAAGACCACGGGACACAGATACGCAGTATTTT. Protein product: CASSLRPRDTDTQYF.

The V call is TRBV19, the J call TRBJ1-2; D is unclear. The germline CDR1 and CDR2 sequences are LNHDA and SQIVND (reference sequence). The CDR3 extends over 15 amino acids. Trimming left V 2 bases short and J 0 bases short, with 10 bases between. This chain's CDR3 is CASSIPKEANYGYTF. CDR3 DNA: TGTGCCAGTAGTATACCAAAGGAGGCTAACTATGGCTACACCTTC.

The genes are TRBV6-5 and TRBJ1-2; TRBD1 agrees at 11 bases. V shed 8 bases and J 5 bases; nucleotides not matched to a gene: 10. There are 15 residues in the CDR3. Germline V gene lookup returns CDR1 MNHEY and CDR2 SVGAGI. Here the CDR3 DNA reads TGTGCCAGCCTTACCCCCGGGACAGGGGGGTATGGCTACACCTTC. Its translation: CASLTPGTGGYGYTF.

V and J are TRBV3-1 (or the pseudogene TRBV3-2) and TRBJ1-5; D is undetermined. The CDR3 runs 15 residues. Germline assignment: CDR1 LGHDT and CDR2 YNNKEL (reference sequence). V dropped 4 bases and J dropped 0 bases, with 10 bases sitting between them. The CDR3 is CASSLGPASNQPQHF. As DNA, the CDR3 is TGTGCCAGCAGCCTCGGGCCTGCTAGCAATCAGCCCCAGCATTTT.